This T cell receptor beta chain was observed in a study of metastatic and nonmetastatic thyroid tumors (dated by TCRdb to 2019 to 2021). As for the study more broadly: Repertoires were compared across peripheral blood and tumor or nodule tissue samples from malignant and benign thyroid patients.

Library construction relied on PCR. Sequencing used an Illumina HiSeq 4000. High-throughput sequencing was used to profile the TCR beta-chain CDR3 region of every patient. The paper's data handling went like this. Drawing on CDR3 differences between clinicopathological groups, the researchers built a classifier meant to tell apart patients with distant-metastatic papillary thyroid cancer. The Shannon index was used to assess repertoire diversity, and the Morisita-Horn index was used to assess tumor-blood repertoire similarity. TCRdb cleaned the public reads at Q25 with fastp, built clones with MiXCR and kept in-frame beta chains. None of the V and J calls come from the authors' own analysis; TCRdb made them. Recorded for this sample are around 25,000 clones; roughly 24% of them occurred a single time. Of the sample, 6% is held by the ten largest clones. Study-wide conclusions, independent of this receptor: In both blood and tumor samples, TCR beta diversity was reported to be significantly higher in malignant tumors than in benign nodules.

The trim is 0 bases for V and 4 bases for J, with a gap of 10 bases between the germline ends. Taken from cysteine to phenylalanine, the CDR3 has 15 residues. Just the 45-base CDR3 DNA is kept, in frame starting at base 1. Looking up the germline V gene (reference sequence) yields CDR1 LGHDT and CDR2 YNNKEL. Before undergoing thyroid surgery, none of the patients had been given any kind of treatment. The study retrospectively analysed patient clinical samples collected from 2012 to 2018 using T-cell receptor beta sequencing. As regards this clone: It lacks a known antigen. Within one base of it there is no much larger clone, and no base qualities were kept.

The sequence is built from TRBV3-1 and TRBJ1-5; no confident D gene assignment can be made. The sequenced sample consisted of blood. The TCR sequence derives from a female donor with papillary thyroid cancer or a benign thyroid nodule (not recorded which). Some clones in this sample may be carry-over from other donors' samples. The base sequence is TGTGCCAGCAGCCAAGATAGGGTTGGAAATCAGCCCCAGCATTTT. Translated, it gives CASSQDRVGNQPQHF. Reference TRBV3-1 and TRBJ1-5 proteins supply the regions before and after the CDR3; the full variable domain is: DTAVSQTPKYLVTQMGNDKSIKCEQNLGHDTMYWYKQDSKKFLKIMFSYNNKELIINETVPNRFSPKSPDKAHLNLHINSLELGDSAVYFCASSQDRVGNQPQHFGDGTRLSIL.